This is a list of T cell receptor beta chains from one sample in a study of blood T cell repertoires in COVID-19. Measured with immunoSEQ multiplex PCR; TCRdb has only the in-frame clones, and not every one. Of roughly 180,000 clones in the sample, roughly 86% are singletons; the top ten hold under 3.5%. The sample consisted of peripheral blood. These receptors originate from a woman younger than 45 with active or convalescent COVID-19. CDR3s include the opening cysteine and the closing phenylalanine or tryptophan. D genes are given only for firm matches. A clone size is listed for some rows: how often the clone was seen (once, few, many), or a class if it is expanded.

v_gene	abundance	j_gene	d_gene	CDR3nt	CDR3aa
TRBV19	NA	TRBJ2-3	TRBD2	TGTGCCAGTAGTATAAGAGTTGGGCTAGCGGGAAAGACAGATACGCAGTATTTT	CASSIRVGLAGKTDTQYF
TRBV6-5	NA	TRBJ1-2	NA	TGTGCCAGCAGTTACAGACGGGTTCTTTATGGCTACACCTTC	CASSYRRVLYGYTF
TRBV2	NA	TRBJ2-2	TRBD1	TGTGCCAGCCGATTTTGGACAGGGGGCCTGCGCGGCCTGAACACCGGGGAGCTGTTTTTT	CASRFWTGGLRGLNTGELFF
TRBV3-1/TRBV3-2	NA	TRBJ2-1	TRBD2	TGTGCCAGCAGCCAAGATAGGTGGGAGGGACTAGACAATGAGCAGTTCTTC	CASSQDRWEGLDNEQFF
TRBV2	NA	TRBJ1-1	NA	TGTGCCAGCAGTCTTTGGGGCGGCGACACTGAAGCTTTCTTT	CASSLWGGDTEAFF
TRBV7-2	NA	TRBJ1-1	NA	TGTGCCAGCAGCCTGGGTAGGGGGATTGAAGCTTTCTTT	CASSLGRGIEAFF
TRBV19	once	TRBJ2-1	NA	TGTGCCAGTAGTACCCCCCGCGCCGAGCAGTTCTTC	CASSTPRAEQFF
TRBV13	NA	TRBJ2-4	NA	TGTGCCAGCAGCCCGCAGACAACGGGACTAGCCAAAAACATTCAGTACTTC	CASSPQTTGLAKNIQYF
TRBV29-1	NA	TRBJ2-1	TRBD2	TGCAGCGTTGGGACTAGCGGGACACCCGCCTACAATGAGCAGTTCTTC	CSVGTSGTPAYNEQFF
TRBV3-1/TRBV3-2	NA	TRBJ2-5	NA	TGTGCCAGCAGCCCCCGGCCGGGGGTCCAAGAGACCCAGTACTTC	CASSPRPGVQETQYF
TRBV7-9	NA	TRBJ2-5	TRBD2	TGTGCCAGCAGCTTAGGACAGCGGGGACAAGAGACCCAGTACTTC	CASSLGQRGQETQYF
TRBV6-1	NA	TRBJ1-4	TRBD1	TGTGCCAGCAGTGTGGTAGGACAGGGCCCCACTAATGAAAAACTGTTTTTT	CASSVVGQGPTNEKLFF
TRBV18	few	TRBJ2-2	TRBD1	TGTGCCAGCTCTCGGACAGGAAACACCGGGGAGCTGTTTTTT	CASSRTGNTGELFF
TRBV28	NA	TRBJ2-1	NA	TGTGCCAGCAGTTTAATAACCGGCTACAATGAGCAGTTCTTC	CASSLITGYNEQFF
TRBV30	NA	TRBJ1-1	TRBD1	TGTGCCTGGAATATGGACAGGGCGACCCCTGAAGCTTTCTTT	CAWNMDRATPEAFF
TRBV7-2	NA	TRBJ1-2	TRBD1	TGTGCCAGCAGCCCGGGACAGGGGGCCGTTGGCTACACCTTC	CASSPGQGAVGYTF
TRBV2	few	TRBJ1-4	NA	TGTGCCGCCTGGGGGGGGGAGGAAAAACTGTTTTTT	CAAWGGEEKLFF
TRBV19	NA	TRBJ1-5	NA	TGTGCCAGTAGTATAGTCGCACTCAATCAGCCCCAGCATTTT	CASSIVALNQPQHF
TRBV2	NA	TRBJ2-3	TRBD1	TGTGCCAGCGGGAGGGACAGGGCGACAGATACGCAGTATTTT	CASGRDRATDTQYF
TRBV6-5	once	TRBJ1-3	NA	TGTGCCAGCAGTACTCTGGACAATTCTGGAAACACCATATATTTT	CASSTLDNSGNTIYF
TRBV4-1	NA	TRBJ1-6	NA	TGCGCCAGCAGCCAAGGGGCCAGTAATAATTCACCCCTCCACTTT	CASSQGASNNSPLHF
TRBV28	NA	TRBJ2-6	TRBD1	TGTGCCAGCAGTCCACCCGACAGGGGGTCTGGGGCCAACGTCCTGACTTTC	CASSPPDRGSGANVLTF
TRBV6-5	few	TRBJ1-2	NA	TGTGCCAGCAGTTACGGACAGACAACCTATGGCTACACCTTC	CASSYGQTTYGYTF
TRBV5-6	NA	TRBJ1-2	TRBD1	TGTGCCAGCAGCTTGGGACAGGGGGCACGGGGCTACACCTTC	CASSLGQGARGYTF
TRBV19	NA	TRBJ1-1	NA	TGTGCCAGTAGTCCGCGGGGTGGGAACACTGAAGCTTTCTTT	CASSPRGGNTEAFF
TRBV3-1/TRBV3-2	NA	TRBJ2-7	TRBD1	TGTGCCAGCAGTGGGACAGCTAGCTCCTACGAGCAGTACTTC	CASSGTASSYEQYF
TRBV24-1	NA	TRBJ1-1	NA	TGTGCCACCAGATCTACAGGGAGGGGAACTGAAGCTTTCTTT	CATRSTGRGTEAFF
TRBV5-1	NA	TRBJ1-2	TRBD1	TGCGCCAGCAGCTTGTCCCCCAGGGGGAGTTATGGCTACACCTTC	CASSLSPRGSYGYTF
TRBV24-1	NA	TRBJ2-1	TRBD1	TGTGCCACCAGTGACGGCGGGACAGGGGTCAATGAGCAGTTCTTC	CATSDGGTGVNEQFF